A single sample gave rise to the 7 T cell receptor beta chains below, sequenced in a study of shared clonotypes between healthy human individuals. Data came from immunoSEQ multiplex PCR; TCRdb stores just in-frame clones and leaves some out. Of some 1.5 million clones detected, around 95% appear once; the ten largest clones hold approximately 1%. The sample consisted of naive CD4+ T cells sorted from blood. Subset: CD45RA+ positively selected. These receptors were obtained from a man aged 25 to 40 in good health.

The V and J genes are TRBV27 and TRBJ2-7; 10 nucleotides line up with TRBD1. The CDR3 has 14 residues. Unmatched junction bases numbered 4, after V lost 3 bases and J lost 5 bases. CDR1 is MNHEY, CDR2 SMNVEV, per germline (reference sequence). The CDR3 here is CASSFDRGLNEQYF. CDR3 in DNA: TGTGCCAGCAGTTTTGACAGGGGGCTTAACGAGCAGTACTTC.

This clone has just one count. The gene calls are TRBV5-5 and TRBJ2-1; 10 nucleotides agree with TRBD2. Per the germline V gene, CDR1 is SGHKS and CDR2 is YYEKEE (reference sequence). V shed 1 base, J shed 15 bases, and the junction held 4 bases outside the gene matches. The CDR3 covers 12 residues. The CDR3 DNA sequence: TGTGCCAGCAGCTTGATTAGCGGGAGGTTGTTCTTC. It encodes CASSLISGRLFF.

This clone was observed a handful of times. The rearrangement joins TRBV6-6 to TRBJ2-3; no firm D call. The V end was cut by 6 bases, the J end by 2 bases, with 15 bases between. The CDR3 is made up of 15 amino acids. The germline CDR1 and CDR2 sequences are MNHNY and SVGAGI (reference sequence). CDR3 sequence: CASSLHSTLTDTQYF. The CDR3 region has the DNA TGTGCCAGCAGCCTGCACAGTACACTCACAGATACGCAGTATTTT.

This chain uses TRBV5-1 with TRBJ2-7, with 13 bases identical to TRBD2. The CDR3 length is 15 residues. V lost 3 bases to trimming and J lost 6 bases; unmatched junction nucleotides: 6. CDR1 SGHRS and CDR2 YFSETQ come from the germline V gene. This chain's CDR3 is CASSSGLAGPFEQYF. The CDR3 DNA reads as TGCGCCAGCAGCTCGGGACTAGCGGGACCCTTCGAGCAGTACTTC.

The chain combines TRBV7-6 with TRBJ2-1; D remains unclear. Germline V gives CDR1 SGHVS, CDR2 FNYEAQ. The CDR3 extends over 16 amino acids. The germline V and J ends were trimmed by 1 base and 5 bases, with 15 bases remaining between them. The CDR3 DNA follows: TGTGCCAGCAGCTTAGGGTTAGACACCTCGAACAATGAGCAGTTCTTC. Its protein product is CASSLGLDTSNNEQFF.

The chain uses TRBV30 and TRBJ1-5, with D possibly being TRBD1 (6 bases). The V end lost 0 bases, the J end lost 2 bases, and 14 bases lay between the germline ends. The length of the CDR3 is 16 residues. Germline-derived CDR1 and CDR2 are GTSNPN and SVGIG (reference sequence). CDR3 nucleotides: TGTGCCTGGAGTGTACTGGGGGGCCAGGGCAATCAGCCCCAGCATTTT. Translating it yields CAWSVLGGQGNQPQHF. Full variable domain (rest looked up from reference TRBV30 and TRBJ1-5): SQTIHQWPATLVQPVGSPLSLECTVEGTSNPNLYWYRQAAGRGLQLLFYSVGIGQISSEVPQNLSASRPQDRQFILSSKKLLLSDSGFYLCAWSVLGGQGNQPQHFGDGTRLSIL.

The gene calls are TRBV10-3 and TRBJ2-7, with 12 bases matching TRBD2. The trim removed 6 bases at V and 6 bases at J, leaving 6 bases unmatched. The CDR3 is 14 amino acids. Germline CDR1 and CDR2: ENHRY and SYGVKD. The chain's CDR3 is CAIRGTSGFAEQYF. CDR3 nucleotides: TGTGCCATCAGAGGGACTAGCGGGTTTGCCGAGCAGTACTTC.